This T cell receptor (beta chain) comes out of a study of T-cell memory formation after mild COVID-19. TCR alpha and TCR beta cDNA libraries carrying sample barcodes and UMIs were produced by 5'RACE using constant-segment primers. TCRdb processed the 5' RACE reads anew with MiXCR; each CDR3 protein has one entry. The table has 340,000 or so distinct CDR3 sequences, approximately 12% seen once; the top ten hold about 22%. This clonotype has just a few counts. Its antigen is as yet unknown. Trimming pared 0 bases from V and 10 bases from J, leaving 13 bases between. The CDR3 contains 14 residues. The germline V gene has CDR1 MNHEY and CDR2 SVGAGI. Study results and limitations: Cross-reactive memory apparently joined, as some responding clones appeared in pre-infection memory. Contracting clones from day 15 to 85 showed balanced CD4/CD8; later expanders favored CD4+.

The sample was PBMCs or a T cell subset sorted from them (not recorded which). The sequence came from a man between 18 and 29 years old who had mild COVID-19 (a few samples of this study predate the infection). Cell type and time point are not known. This chain connects TRBV6-5 to TRBJ2-1, with D unclear. CDR3 DNA sequence: TGTGCCAGCAGTTACTCGATGATGGCACTGGAGCAGTTCTTC. Translated: CASSYSMMALEQFF.